The sequence of this TCR beta chain was determined in a study of STAT5B mutations in CD4+ large granular lymphocyte leukemia. As concerns this clone: The antigen remains unidentified.

General observations from the study: Top patient clones used TRBV06 genes more often: 8/27 versus 2/35 in controls. No patients shared main leukemic clonotypes, though roughly 27% appeared at low frequency elsewhere.

Healthy controls were blood donor buffy coats. Between the trimmed V and J ends, which lost 3 bases and 3 bases, there was a span of 15 bases. The CDR3 extends over 15 amino acids. Looked up from germline, CDR1 is MDHEN and CDR2 is SYDVKM. Assay used: immunoSEQ multiplex PCR; TCRdb lists only in-frame clones, some missing. Here the sample spans around 48,000 clones, roughly two thirds being singletons. The sequence derives from a human donor in good health. Input material: CD4+ T cells from blood buffy coats. This chain connects TRBV28 to TRBJ2-7, with D hard to call. The CDR3 nucleotides read TGTGCCAGCAGTTTCCCGCTAGGCGGATTCTACGAGCAGTACTTC. As protein: CASSFPLGGFYEQYF.